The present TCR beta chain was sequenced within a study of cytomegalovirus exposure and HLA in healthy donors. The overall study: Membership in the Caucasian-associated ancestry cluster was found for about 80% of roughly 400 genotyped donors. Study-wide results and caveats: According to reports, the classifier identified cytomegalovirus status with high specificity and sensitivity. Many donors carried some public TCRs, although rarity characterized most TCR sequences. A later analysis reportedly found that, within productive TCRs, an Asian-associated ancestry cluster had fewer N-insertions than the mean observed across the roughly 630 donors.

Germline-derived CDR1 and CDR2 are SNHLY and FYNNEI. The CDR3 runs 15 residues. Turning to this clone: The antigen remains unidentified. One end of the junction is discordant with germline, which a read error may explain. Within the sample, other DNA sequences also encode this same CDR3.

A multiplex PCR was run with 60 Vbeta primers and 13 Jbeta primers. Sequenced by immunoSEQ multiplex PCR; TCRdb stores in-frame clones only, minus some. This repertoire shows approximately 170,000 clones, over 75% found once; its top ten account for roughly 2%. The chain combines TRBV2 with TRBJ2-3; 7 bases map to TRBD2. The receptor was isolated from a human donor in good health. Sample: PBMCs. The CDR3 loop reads CASSTLVSGGDTQYF. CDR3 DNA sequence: TGTGCTAGCAGCACACTAGTCTCGGGGGGTGATACGCAGTATTTT.